The TCR beta chain under discussion was sequenced for a study of blood T cell repertoires in COVID-19. Losses at the gene ends were 6 bases for V and 7 bases for J; bases not matched to a gene: 10. Germline V gene sequence: CDR1 SQVTM, CDR2 ANQGSEA. This CDR3 spans 16 amino acids. The protocol was immunoSEQ multiplex PCR, while the TCRdb copy is restricted to in-frame clones and leaves out a portion. The table shows about 110,000 clones, with 65% to 80% occurring only once. The origin of this receptor is a woman aged 60-70 years with acute or convalescent COVID-19. The sequenced material came from peripheral blood. The chain has TRBV29-1 and TRBJ2-3; 16 bases are a match to TRBD2. The CDR3: CSVPPGLAGGHNTQYF. For the CDR3, the DNA is TGCAGCGTCCCCCCGGGACTAGCGGGGGGGCACAATACGCAGTATTTT.